The clone carrying this T cell receptor (beta chain) has a handful of counts. Its antigen is still unknown. CDR1 and CDR2 from the germline V gene are PRHDT and FYEKMQ (reference sequence). The CDR3 is made up of 16 amino acids. V lost 2 bases and J lost 2; bases outside the gene matches: 8. Each CDR3 protein gets one entry after TCRdb re-called the 5' RACE reads with MiXCR. The sample consists of 75,000 to 100,000 distinct CDR3 sequences, roughly an eighth of them appearing once. This record belongs to a study of early T cells in non-severe SARS-CoV-2 infection. Looking at the study overall: Bulk RNA from unsorted whole blood was sequenced; chains were unpaired. Study conclusions and caveats: Anti-spike CD8 responses were favored by VDJdb matching, which missed private and CD4 specificities.

The material sequenced was whole blood. The receptor comes from an adult who was a healthcare worker with PCR-confirmed SARS-CoV-2 infection or an uninfected control (not recorded which). The chain is built from TRBV13 and TRBJ2-7, with 8 bases that match TRBD2. The CDR3 DNA sequence: TGTGCCAGCAGCTTATACCCAGCGGGAGTTCCCTACGAGCAGTACTTC. Its translation: CASSLYPAGVPYEQYF.